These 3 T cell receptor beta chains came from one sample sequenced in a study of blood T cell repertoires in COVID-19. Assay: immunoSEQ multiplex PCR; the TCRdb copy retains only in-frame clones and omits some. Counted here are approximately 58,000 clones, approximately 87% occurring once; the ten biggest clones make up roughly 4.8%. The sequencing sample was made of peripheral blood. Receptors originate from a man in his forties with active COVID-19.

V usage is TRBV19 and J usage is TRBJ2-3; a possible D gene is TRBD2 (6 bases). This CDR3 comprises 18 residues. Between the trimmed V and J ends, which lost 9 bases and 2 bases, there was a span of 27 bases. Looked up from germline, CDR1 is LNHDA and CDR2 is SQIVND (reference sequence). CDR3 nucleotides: TGTGCCAGCTCCCCCGACTCCGTGGGAGCGGGCCTCACAGATACGCAGTATTTT. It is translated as CASSPDSVGAGLTDTQYF. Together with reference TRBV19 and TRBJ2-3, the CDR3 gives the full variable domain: DGGITQSPKYLFRKEGQNVTLSCEQNLNHDAMYWYRQDPGQGLRLIYYSQIVNDFQKGDIAEGYSVSREKKESFPLTVTSAQKNPTAFYLCASSPDSVGAGLTDTQYFGPGTRLTVL.

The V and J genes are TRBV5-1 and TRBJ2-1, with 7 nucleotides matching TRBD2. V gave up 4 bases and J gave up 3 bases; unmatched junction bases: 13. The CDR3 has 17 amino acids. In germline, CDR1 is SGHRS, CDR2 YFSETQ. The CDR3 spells CASSRTRPEDYYNEQFF. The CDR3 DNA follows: TGCGCCAGCAGCCGGACTAGACCAGAGGACTACTACAATGAGCAGTTCTTC. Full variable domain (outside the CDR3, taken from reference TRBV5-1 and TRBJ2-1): KAGVTQTPRYLIKTRGQQVTLSCSPISGHRSVSWYQQTPGQGLQFLFEYFSETQRNKGNFPGRFSGRQFSNSRSEMNVSTLELGDSALYLCASSRTRPEDYYNEQFFGPGTRLTVL.

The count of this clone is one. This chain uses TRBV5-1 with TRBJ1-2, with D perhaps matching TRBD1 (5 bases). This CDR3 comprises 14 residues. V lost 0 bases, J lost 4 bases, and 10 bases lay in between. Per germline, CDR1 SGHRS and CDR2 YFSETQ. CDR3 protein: CASSLETATYGYTF. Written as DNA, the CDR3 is TGCGCCAGCAGCTTGGAGACAGCAACCTATGGCTACACCTTC.